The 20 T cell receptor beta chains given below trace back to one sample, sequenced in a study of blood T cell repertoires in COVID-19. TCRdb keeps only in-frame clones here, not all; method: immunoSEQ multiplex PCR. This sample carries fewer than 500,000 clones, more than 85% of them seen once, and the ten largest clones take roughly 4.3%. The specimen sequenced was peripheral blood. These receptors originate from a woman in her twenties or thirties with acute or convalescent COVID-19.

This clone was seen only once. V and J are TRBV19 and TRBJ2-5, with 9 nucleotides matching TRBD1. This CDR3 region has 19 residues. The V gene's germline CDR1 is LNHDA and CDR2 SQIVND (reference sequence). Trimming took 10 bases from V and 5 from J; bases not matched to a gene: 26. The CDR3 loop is CATTGGTGSFREIEETQYF. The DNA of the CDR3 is TGTGCCACCACCGGGGGGACAGGGTCTTTTCGCGAAATTGAGGAGACCCAGTACTTC.

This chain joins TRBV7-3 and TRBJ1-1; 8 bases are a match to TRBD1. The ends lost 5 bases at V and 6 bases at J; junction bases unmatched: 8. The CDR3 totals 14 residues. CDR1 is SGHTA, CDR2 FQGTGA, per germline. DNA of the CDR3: TGTGCCAGCAGCATCGGCCCAGGGGGCCCTGAAGCTTTCTTT. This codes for CASSIGPGGPEAFF. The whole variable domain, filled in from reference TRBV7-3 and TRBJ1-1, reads GAGVSQTPSNKVTEKGKYVELRCDPISGHTALYWYRQSLGQGPEFLIYFQGTGAADDSGLPNDRFFAVRPEGSVSTLKIQRTERGDSAVYLCASSIGPGGPEAFFGQGTRLTVV.

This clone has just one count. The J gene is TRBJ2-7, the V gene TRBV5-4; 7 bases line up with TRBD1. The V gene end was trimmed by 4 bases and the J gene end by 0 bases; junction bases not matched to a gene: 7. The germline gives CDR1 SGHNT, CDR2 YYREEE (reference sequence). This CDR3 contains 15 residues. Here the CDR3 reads CASSPFGTVSYEQYF. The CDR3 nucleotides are TGTGCCAGCAGCCCGTTCGGGACAGTCTCCTACGAGCAGTACTTC.

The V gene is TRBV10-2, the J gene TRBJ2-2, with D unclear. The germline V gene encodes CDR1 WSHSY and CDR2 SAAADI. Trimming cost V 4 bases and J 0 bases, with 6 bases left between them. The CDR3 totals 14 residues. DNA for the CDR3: TGCGCCAGCAGTGCCTTTTCGAACACCGGGGAGCTGTTTTTT. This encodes CASSAFSNTGELFF.

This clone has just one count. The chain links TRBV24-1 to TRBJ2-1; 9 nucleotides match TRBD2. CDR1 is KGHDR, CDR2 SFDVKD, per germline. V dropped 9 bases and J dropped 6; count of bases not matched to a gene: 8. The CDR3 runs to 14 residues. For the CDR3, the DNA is TGTGCCACCTCCCCCCAGCGGGGGGTCAATGAGCAGTTCTTC. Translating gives CATSPQRGVNEQFF.

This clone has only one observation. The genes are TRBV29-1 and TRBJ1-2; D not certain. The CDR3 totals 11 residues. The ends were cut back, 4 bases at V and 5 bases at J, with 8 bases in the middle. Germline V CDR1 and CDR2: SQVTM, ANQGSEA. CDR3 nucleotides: TGCAGCGTTGGTGGCGGATATGGCTACACCTTC. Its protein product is CSVGGGYGYTF.

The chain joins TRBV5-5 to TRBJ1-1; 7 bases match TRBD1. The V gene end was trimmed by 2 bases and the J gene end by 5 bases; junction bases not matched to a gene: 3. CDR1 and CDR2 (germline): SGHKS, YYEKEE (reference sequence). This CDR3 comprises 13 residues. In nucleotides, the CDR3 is TGTGCCAGCAGCTTCAGCAGGGGGACTGAAGCTTTCTTT. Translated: CASSFSRGTEAFF.

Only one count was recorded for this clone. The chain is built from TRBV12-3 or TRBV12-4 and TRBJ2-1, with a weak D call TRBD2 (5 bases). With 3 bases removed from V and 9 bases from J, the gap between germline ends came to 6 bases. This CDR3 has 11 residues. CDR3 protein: CASSLSGEQFF. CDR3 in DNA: TGTGCCAGCAGTTTGAGCGGTGAGCAGTTCTTC.

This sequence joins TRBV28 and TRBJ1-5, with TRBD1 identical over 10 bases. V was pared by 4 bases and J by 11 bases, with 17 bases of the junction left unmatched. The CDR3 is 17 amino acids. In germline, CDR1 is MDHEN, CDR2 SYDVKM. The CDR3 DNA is TGTGCCAGCAGTTCTACCCTCGACAGGGGGCTCCCATTTGCCCAGCATTTT. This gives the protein CASSSTLDRGLPFAQHF.

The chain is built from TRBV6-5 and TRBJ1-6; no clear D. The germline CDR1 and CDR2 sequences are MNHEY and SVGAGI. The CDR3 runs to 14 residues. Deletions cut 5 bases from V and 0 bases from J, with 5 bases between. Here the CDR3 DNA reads TGTGCCAGCAGTCTAGCCTCCTATAATTCACCCCTCCACTTT. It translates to CASSLASYNSPLHF.

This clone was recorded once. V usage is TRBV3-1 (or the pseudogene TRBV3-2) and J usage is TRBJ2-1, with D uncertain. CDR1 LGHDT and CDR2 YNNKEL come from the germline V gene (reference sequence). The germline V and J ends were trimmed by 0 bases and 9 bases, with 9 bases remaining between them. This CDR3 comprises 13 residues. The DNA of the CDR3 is TGTGCCAGCAGCCAAGATCTTAGAACTGAGCAGTTCTTC. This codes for CASSQDLRTEQFF.

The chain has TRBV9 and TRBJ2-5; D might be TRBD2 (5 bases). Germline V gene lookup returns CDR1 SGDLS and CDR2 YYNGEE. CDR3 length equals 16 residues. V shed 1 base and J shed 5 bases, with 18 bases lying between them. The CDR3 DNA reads TGTGCCAGCAGCGTAACGGAGGCCATAATGGGGGAGACCCAGTACTTC. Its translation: CASSVTEAIMGETQYF.

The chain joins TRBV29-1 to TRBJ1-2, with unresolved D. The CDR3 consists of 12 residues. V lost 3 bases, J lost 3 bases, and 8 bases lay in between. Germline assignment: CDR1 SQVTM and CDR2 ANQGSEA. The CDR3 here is CSVEAGDYGYTF. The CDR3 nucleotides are TGCAGCGTTGAGGCCGGGGACTATGGCTACACCTTC.

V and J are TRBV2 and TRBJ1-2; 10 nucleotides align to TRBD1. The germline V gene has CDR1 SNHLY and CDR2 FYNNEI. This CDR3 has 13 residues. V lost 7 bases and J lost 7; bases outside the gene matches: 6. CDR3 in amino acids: CASTGTGAVGYTF. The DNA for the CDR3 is TGTGCCAGCACCGGGACAGGGGCTGTTGGCTACACCTTC.

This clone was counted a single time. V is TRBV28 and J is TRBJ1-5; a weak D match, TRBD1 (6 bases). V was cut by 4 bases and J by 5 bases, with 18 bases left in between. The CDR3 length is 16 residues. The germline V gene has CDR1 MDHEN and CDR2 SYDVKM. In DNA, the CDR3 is TGTGCCAGCAGTTCGAAACTCGACAGGCAGGATCAGCCCCAGCATTTT. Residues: CASSSKLDRQDQPQHF.

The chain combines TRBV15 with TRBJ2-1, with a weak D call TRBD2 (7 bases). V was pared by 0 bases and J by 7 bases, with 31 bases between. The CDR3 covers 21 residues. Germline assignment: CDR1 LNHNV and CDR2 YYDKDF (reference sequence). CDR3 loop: CATSRESPLVNAGASGNEQFF. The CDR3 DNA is TGTGCCACCAGCAGAGAGTCCCCCCTAGTCAACGCGGGGGCCTCGGGAAATGAGCAGTTCTTC. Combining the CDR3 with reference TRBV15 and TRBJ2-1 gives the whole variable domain DAMVIQNPRYQVTQFGKPVTLSCSQTLNHNVMYWYQQKSSQAPKLLFHYYDKDFNNEADTPDNFQSRRPNTSFCFLDIRSPGLGDTAMYLCATSRESPLVNAGASGNEQFFGPGTRLTVL.

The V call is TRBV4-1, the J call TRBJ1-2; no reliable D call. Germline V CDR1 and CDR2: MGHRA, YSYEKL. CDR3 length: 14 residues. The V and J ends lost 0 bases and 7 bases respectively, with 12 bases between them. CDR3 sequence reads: CASSQEVTSGGYTF. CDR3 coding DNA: TGCGCCAGCAGCCAAGAAGTTACGAGCGGTGGCTACACCTTC.

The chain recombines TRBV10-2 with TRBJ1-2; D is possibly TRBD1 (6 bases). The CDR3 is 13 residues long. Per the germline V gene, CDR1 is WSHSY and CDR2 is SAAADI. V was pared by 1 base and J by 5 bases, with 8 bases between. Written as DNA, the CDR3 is TGCGCCAGCAGTGAGTTCACAGGGTATGGCTACACCTTC. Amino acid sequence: CASSEFTGYGYTF.

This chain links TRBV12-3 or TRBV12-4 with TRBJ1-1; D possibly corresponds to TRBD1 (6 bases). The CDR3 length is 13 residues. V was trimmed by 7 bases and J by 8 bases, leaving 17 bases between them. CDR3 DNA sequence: TGTGCCAGCACTCCCGTCCAGGGGACAGAAGCTTTCTTT. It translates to CASTPVQGTEAFF.

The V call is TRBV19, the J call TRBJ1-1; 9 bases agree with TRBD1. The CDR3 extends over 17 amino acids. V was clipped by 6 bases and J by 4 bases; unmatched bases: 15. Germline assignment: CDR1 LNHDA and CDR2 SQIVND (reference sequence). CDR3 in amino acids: CASSFTNRGLKGTEAFF. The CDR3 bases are TGTGCCAGTAGCTTTACAAACAGGGGGCTTAAGGGCACTGAAGCTTTCTTT.